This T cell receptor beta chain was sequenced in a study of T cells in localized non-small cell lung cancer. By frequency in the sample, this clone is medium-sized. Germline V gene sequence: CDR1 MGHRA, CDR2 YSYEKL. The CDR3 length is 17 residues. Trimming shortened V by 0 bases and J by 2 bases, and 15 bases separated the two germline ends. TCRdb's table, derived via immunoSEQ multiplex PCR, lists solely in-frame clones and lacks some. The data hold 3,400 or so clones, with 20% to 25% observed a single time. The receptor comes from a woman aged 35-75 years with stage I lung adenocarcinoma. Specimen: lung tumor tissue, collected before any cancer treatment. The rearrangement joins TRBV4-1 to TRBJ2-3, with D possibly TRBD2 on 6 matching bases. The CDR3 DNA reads TGCGCCAGCAGCCAAGATCCGGCGGGGTCCGCCACAGATACGCAGTATTTT. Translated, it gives CASSQDPAGSATDTQYF.